Reported below is one T cell receptor beta chain. Its antigen is still unknown. Noted time point: week 47, end of study. The content of each vaccine dose was 300 ug of mutant IDH1 20-mer peptide, and topical imiquimod accompanied it. This sample was included in a study of a mutant IDH1 vaccine in newly diagnosed glioma. Study-level background: Patients received vaccination from 4-6 weeks after radiotherapy alone, or with temozolomide cycles. Among treated patients, about 62% were male and roughly 40% female, and mean age was about 41 years.

This CDR3 is built from 13 residues. With 5 bases clipped from V and 2 bases from J, the junction kept 1 base outside the gene matches. CDR1 is SGHRS, CDR2 YFSETQ, per germline. The assay was immunoSEQ multiplex PCR, and TCRdb's table has in-frame clones only and misses some. The sample holds fewer than 40,000 clones; roughly 80% are singletons and the top ten take around 30%. The TCR comes from a man in his thirties or forties with glioma. The sequences come from PBMCs, collected from a glioma patient whose treatment included an IDH1 peptide vaccine. The chain recombines TRBV5-1 with TRBJ2-3, with 8 bases lining up with TRBD1. For the CDR3, the DNA is TGCGCCAGCAGGGGACAGGACACAGATACGCAGTATTTT. This gives the protein CASRGQDTDTQYF. The full variable domain, in which reference TRBV5-1 and TRBJ2-3 provide the parts outside the CDR3, is KAGVTQTPRYLIKTRGQQVTLSCSPISGHRSVSWYQQTPGQGLQFLFEYFSETQRNKGNFPGRFSGRQFSNSRSEMNVSTLELGDSALYLCASRGQDTDTQYFGPGTRLTVL.